What follows describes a single TCR beta chain. Some clones are missing from TCRdb's copy, which holds only in-frame ones; the method was immunoSEQ multiplex PCR. The sample contains approximately 150,000 clones, 75% to 90% of which appear only once. The data originate from a study of blood T cell repertoires in COVID-19. The sequenced material came from peripheral blood. This receptor was taken from a man aged 50 or older who had recovered from COVID-19.

The CDR3 DNA reads TGTGCCAGCAGCGGACCTACAGGGGGACGCCCCAATGAGCAGTTCTTC. Its translation is CASSGPTGGRPNEQFF. The chain links TRBV7-9 to TRBJ2-1; 8 nucleotides align to TRBD1. The germline V gene encodes CDR1 SEHNR and CDR2 FQNEAQ (reference sequence). With 5 bases clipped from V and 6 bases from J, the junction kept 12 bases outside the gene matches. There are 16 residues in the CDR3.